This T cell receptor (beta chain) was sequenced for a study of blood T cells in healthy people across ages. Sample-barcoded 5' priming and a J-beta primer mix drove a second PCR of roughly 6 to 12 cycles. Each cDNA molecule, via a template-switch adaptor with 12 random nucleotides, was tagged. TCRdb analysed the 5' RACE reads with MiXCR anew, one entry per CDR3 protein. Here the sample spans over 1,200,000 distinct CDR3 sequences, approximately 60% being singletons. This clonotype was sampled from a man younger than 35 in good health. Sequenced: blood.

The CDR3 spells CASSGTGEAYEQYF. The CDR3, as DNA: TGCGCCAGCAGCGGGACAGGGGAAGCCTACGAGCAGTACTTC. The J gene is TRBJ2-7, the V gene TRBV5-1, with 10 bases identical to TRBD1. The CDR3 covers 14 residues. CDR1 and CDR2 (germline): SGHRS, YFSETQ. V dropped 4 bases and J dropped 2; count of bases not matched to a gene: 3. The complete variable domain, with remaining parts taken from reference TRBV5-1 and TRBJ2-7, reads KAGVTQTPRYLIKTRGQQVTLSCSPISGHRSVSWYQQTPGQGLQFLFEYFSETQRNKGNFPGRFSGRQFSNSRSEMNVSTLELGDSALYLCASSGTGEAYEQYFGPGTRLTVT.